A selection of T cell receptor beta chains follows, all from one sample in a study of T cells in Graves' hyperthyroidism and ophthalmopathy. In TCRdb, the multiplex PCR reads were re-called with MiXCR into one record per CDR3 protein. The top ten clones hold about half of a sample with under 550,000 distinct CDR3 sequences, 20% of them seen once. Sequencing was performed on blood. The receptor set was obtained from a man aged 40-55 years with Graves' ophthalmopathy. Both conserved end residues are part of each CDR3. Each record gives: J gene, V gene, clone size, D gene, CDR3 protein, CDR3 DNA. D genes are given only for firm matches. Not every row has a clone size; where given, it reads once, few, many or a size class.

TRBJ1-1,TRBV28,many,NA,CASSPSEGPWLNTEAFF,TGTGCCAGCAGTCCCTCAGAGGGTCCGTGGCTGAACACTGAAGCTTTCTTT
TRBJ1-1,TRBV7-9,NA,NA,CASSLAQAEAFF,TGTGCCAGCAGCTTAGCGCAAGCTGAAGCTTTCTTT
TRBJ1-1,TRBV9,NA,NA,CASSPQGSNTEAFF,TGTGCCAGCAGCCCCCAGGGGTCGAACACTGAAGCTTTCTTT
TRBJ2-1,TRBV7-9,NA,NA,CASSLDLNSHEQFF,TGTGCCAGCAGCTTAGACTTGAACAGCCATGAGCAGTTCTTC
TRBJ2-7,TRBV7-2,few,NA,CASSLIASRGEQYF,TGTGCCAGCAGCTTAATAGCTAGTCGAGGCGAGCAGTACTTC
TRBJ1-1,TRBV3-1,many,NA,CASSPIQGPGEAFF,TGTGCCAGCAGCCCTATACAGGGCCCCGGGGAAGCTTTCTTT
TRBJ2-1,TRBV20-1,few,NA,CSAREFSNQINEQFF,TGCAGTGCTAGAGAGTTTAGCAACCAGATCAATGAGCAGTTCTTC
TRBJ1-1,TRBV2,NA,NA,CASPTEAFF,TGTGCCAGCCCGACTGAAGCTTTCTTT
TRBJ2-7,TRBV29-1,few,TRBD2,CSVLAGVGYEQYF,TGCAGCGTCCTAGCGGGGGTCGGTTACGAGCAGTACTTC
TRBJ1-5,TRBV4-1,few,NA,CASSLQDSGNQPQHF,TGCGCCAGCAGCCTACAGGATTCGGGCAATCAGCCCCAGCATTTT
TRBJ1-2,TRBV5-1,many,NA,CASGGSANYGYTF,TGCGCCAGCGGCGGGAGCGCTAACTATGGCTACACCTTC
TRBJ2-7,TRBV4-3,NA,TRBD1,CASSRVGTGQGAYEQYF,TGCGCCAGCAGCCGAGTAGGTACGGGACAGGGGGCCTACGAGCAGTACTTC
TRBJ1-2,TRBV7-3,NA,NA,CASSLMGDTHGYTF,TGTGCCAGCAGCTTAATGGGGGACACCCATGGCTACACCTTC
TRBJ2-3,TRBV5-1,many,NA,CASSRDTSTDTQYF,TGCGCCAGCAGCCGGGACACCAGCACAGATACGCAGTATTTT
TRBJ2-1,TRBV7-2,many,NA,CASSLTPFRTYNEQFF,TGTGCCAGCAGCTTAACTCCTTTTCGTACCTACAATGAGCAGTTCTTC
TRBJ2-7,TRBV7-9,many,TRBD2,CASSPFSGGAGYEQYF,TGTGCCAGCAGCCCCTTCTCGGGGGGGGCAGGCTACGAGCAGTACTTC
TRBJ2-3,TRBV11-2,many,TRBD2,CASSLVGGRADTQYF,TGTGCCAGCAGCTTAGTAGGCGGGAGGGCAGATACGCAGTATTTT
TRBJ2-1,TRBV7-6,NA,NA,CASSLWVGDNEQFF,TGTGCCAGCAGCTTATGGGTAGGCGACAATGAGCAGTTCTTC
TRBJ2-1,TRBV10-1,few,TRBD1,CASRRAGQGFEQFF,TGCGCCAGCAGGAGGGCGGGACAGGGTTTCGAGCAGTTCTTC
TRBJ1-4,TRBV2,many,NA,CASRRTENEKLFF,TGTGCCAGCAGGCGGACAGAGAATGAAAAACTGTTTTTT